This T cell receptor beta chain is drawn from a study of T cells in Graves' hyperthyroidism and ophthalmopathy. The source material, RNA transcripts, was used to amplify TCR beta CDR3 regions. HTBI primers were employed in a first-round RT-PCR of the TCR CDR3. Each CDR3 protein gets one entry after TCRdb re-called the multiplex PCR reads with MiXCR. The sample lists about 610,000 distinct CDR3 sequences, about 14% occurring once. The germline gives CDR1 ENHRY, CDR2 SYGVKD. This CDR3 contains 13 residues. With 6 bases clipped from V and 2 bases from J, the junction kept 4 bases outside the gene matches. In the ophthalmopathy cohort, Clinical Activity Score was at least 3, NOSPECS grade at least 4, and duration under 3 months. Investigators excluded patients with uncontrolled infection, other autoimmune disease, pregnancy or lactation. The diagnostic basis comprised clinical symptoms, serum thyroxine and TRAb, thyroid ultrasound and orbital computed tomography.

This clonotype was seen ten or more times. Its specificity is not known. Study conclusions and caveats: Ophthalmopathy, as predicted by the model, came a median around 6 months after the prediction.

The chain carries TRBV10-3 and TRBJ2-7, with TRBD2 matching over 7 bases. The sample was blood. The sequence was obtained from a woman in her thirties or forties with Graves' ophthalmopathy. This chain's CDR3 is CAIRGREPYEQYF. CDR3 nucleotides: TGTGCCATCAGGGGGCGGGAGCCCTACGAGCAGTACTTC.